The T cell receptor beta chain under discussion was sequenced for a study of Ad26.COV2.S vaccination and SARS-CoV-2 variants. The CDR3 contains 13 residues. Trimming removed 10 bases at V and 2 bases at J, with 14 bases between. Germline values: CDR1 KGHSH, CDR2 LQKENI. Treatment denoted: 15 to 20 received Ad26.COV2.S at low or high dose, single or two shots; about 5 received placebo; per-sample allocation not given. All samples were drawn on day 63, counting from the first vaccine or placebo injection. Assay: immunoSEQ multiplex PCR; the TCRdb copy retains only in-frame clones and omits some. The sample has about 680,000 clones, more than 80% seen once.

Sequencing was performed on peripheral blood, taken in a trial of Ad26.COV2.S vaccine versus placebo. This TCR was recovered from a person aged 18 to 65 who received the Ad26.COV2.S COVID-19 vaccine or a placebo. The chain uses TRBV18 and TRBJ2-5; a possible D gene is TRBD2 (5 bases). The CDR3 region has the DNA TGTGCCACCACACCGGGGATTCAAGAGACCCAGTACTTC. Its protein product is CATTPGIQETQYF.